The next 3 T cell receptor beta chains were all read from a single sample in a study of CD8 T cells in ankylosing spondylitis. Each CDR3 protein is one row after TCRdb ran MiXCR on the 5' RACE reads. Here the sample spans a few hundred thousand distinct CDR3 sequences, 20% to 25% being singletons. The sequenced sample was blood, either unsorted or a sorted T cell fraction (not recorded which). These receptors were obtained from a male donor with ankylosing spondylitis or in good health (not recorded which).

This clonotype showed up just a few times. The rearrangement uses TRBV20-1 and TRBJ1-4; tentatively, D is TRBD1 (6 bases). V lost 6 bases, J lost 6 bases, and 17 bases lay in between. The CDR3 covers 14 residues. The germline gives CDR1 DFQATT, CDR2 SNEGSKA (reference sequence). The CDR3 here is CSADVGQPYEKLFF. As DNA, the CDR3 is TGCAGTGCCGACGTTGGACAGCCTTATGAAAAACTGTTTTTT.

This clonotype was observed a few times. This rearrangement joins TRBV6-5 to TRBJ2-1; 10 bases map to TRBD2. With V trimmed by 2 bases and J by 8 bases, 9 bases remained unmatched. This CDR3 has 16 amino acids. Per germline, CDR1 MNHEY and CDR2 SVGAGI. The CDR3 reads CASSYAPAGGHYEQFF. DNA of the CDR3: TGTGCCAGCAGTTACGCTCCAGCGGGGGGGCACTATGAGCAGTTCTTC.

The chain couples TRBV27 to TRBJ2-2; D gene unclear. This CDR3 region has 11 residues. Germline V gene data show CDR1 as MNHEY and CDR2 as SMNVEV (reference sequence). V lost 8 bases to trimming and J lost 5 bases, with 6 bases between them. The CDR3 sequence: CASGETGELFF. The CDR3 DNA reads as TGTGCCAGCGGGGAAACCGGGGAGCTGTTTTTT.